This T cell receptor beta chain was sequenced in a study of blood T cells in healthy people across ages. Study conclusions and caveats: Whereas aged donors had fewer naive CD4+ cells, long-lived donors had more of them and higher diversity. Age showed a roughly linear inverse relationship with TCR beta diversity per million T cells. Naive and antigen-experienced cells could not be conclusively compared, given unsorted PBMCs.

The CDR3 runs 13 residues. Germline CDR1 is SQVTM and CDR2 is ANQGSEA. With respect to this clonotype: Its specificity is unknown.

A J-beta primer mix and a sample-barcoded 5' primer were used in a second PCR of roughly 6 to 11 cycles. Tagging of each cDNA molecule was performed by a template-switch adaptor with 12 random nucleotides. A single record per CDR3 protein comes from TCRdb applying MiXCR to the 5' RACE reads. Here the sample spans about 730,000 distinct CDR3 sequences, about 42% being singletons. The sequenced sample was blood. The TCR was taken from a woman aged 60-75 years in good health. The gene calls are TRBV29-1 and TRBJ2-4; 7 bases align to TRBD1. The tail of the sequence fits TRBJ2-7 better, so the J call may be wrong. Written as DNA, the CDR3 is TGCAGCGTCACGCCGACAGGGTCCGACGAGCAGTACTTC. Its protein product is CSVTPTGSDEQYF.